The clone carrying this TCR beta chain was counted only a few times. What it binds is unknown. The data stem from a study of early T cells in non-severe SARS-CoV-2 infection. Study-level information: The study sequenced bulk RNA from unsorted whole blood, with chains unpaired.

Researchers attached unique molecular identifiers to individual cDNA molecules. MiXCR, run by TCRdb on the 5' RACE reads, gives a single entry per CDR3 protein. The sample has some 80,000 distinct CDR3 sequences; around 15% are singletons. This CDR3 comprises 16 residues. Germline V gene lookup returns CDR1 DFQATT and CDR2 SNEGSKA (reference sequence). V gave up 1 base and J gave up 7 bases; unmatched junction bases: 10. General study points: VDJdb matching skewed toward anti-spike CD8 responses, missing private and CD4 specificities.

This receptor was obtained from an adult who was a healthcare worker with PCR-confirmed SARS-CoV-2 infection or an uninfected control (not recorded which). The sequenced sample was whole blood. The chain carries TRBV20-1 and TRBJ2-7, with 13 bases matching TRBD2. CDR3 DNA sequence: TGCAGTGCTAGAGCCCCTACTAGCGGGGGGGCTGGTGAGCAGTACTTC. Its protein product is CSARAPTSGGAGEQYF.